This T cell receptor (beta chain) emerged from a study of naive and memory T cell subsets. Study findings and constraints: Naive repertoires, especially CD8, held a few larger clonotypes, possibly memory cells re-expressing CD45RA.

As regards this clonotype: The antigen remains unidentified.

This CDR3 is built from 14 residues. Germline V gives CDR1 SQVTM, CDR2 ANQGSEA. V was clipped by 5 bases and J by 4 bases; unmatched bases: 10. An equimolar mix of two oligonucleotides served as the beta constant-region primer for TRBC1 and TRBC2. Ligated cDNA was amplified by four rounds of PCR with nested alpha and beta constant-region primers and SP2. Ligation attached a single-stranded oligonucleotide with a 12-nucleotide UMI and the SP2 primer to the cDNA 3' end. TCRdb redid the calling of the UMI-ligation and nested PCR reads with MiXCR, one entry per CDR3 protein. The top ten hold 0.13% of the sample, which has roughly 83,000 distinct CDR3 sequences, roughly 12% seen once. Alpha and beta libraries were amplified separately from the second PCR onward. Four subsets defined by CD45RA and CD27 were sorted after CD3, CD4, CD8 and live/dead staining.

The V gene is TRBV29-1, the J gene TRBJ2-7; 8 bases map to TRBD1. This clonotype was obtained from a human donor in good health. The sample taken for sequencing was naive CD4+ T cells from blood. CDR3 region: CSVRTGKSPYEQYF. Here the CDR3 DNA reads TGCAGCGTTCGGACAGGGAAAAGTCCTTACGAGCAGTACTTC.